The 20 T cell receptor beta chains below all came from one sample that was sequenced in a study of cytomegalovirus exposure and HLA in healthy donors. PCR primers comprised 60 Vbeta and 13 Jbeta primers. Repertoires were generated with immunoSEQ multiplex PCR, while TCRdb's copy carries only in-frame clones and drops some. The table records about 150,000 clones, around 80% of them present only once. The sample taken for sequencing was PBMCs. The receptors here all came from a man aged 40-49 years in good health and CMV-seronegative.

The chain's CDR3 is CASSDRVASYNSPLHF. The CDR3 DNA sequence: TGTGCCAGCAGTGACAGGGTGGCCTCCTATAATTCACCCCTCCACTTT. The rearrangement uses TRBV2 and TRBJ1-6; possible D gene TRBD1, 5 bases. This CDR3 is built from 16 residues. Per the germline V gene, CDR1 is SNHLY and CDR2 is FYNNEI. The ends were cut back, 3 bases at V and 0 bases at J, with 9 bases in the middle.

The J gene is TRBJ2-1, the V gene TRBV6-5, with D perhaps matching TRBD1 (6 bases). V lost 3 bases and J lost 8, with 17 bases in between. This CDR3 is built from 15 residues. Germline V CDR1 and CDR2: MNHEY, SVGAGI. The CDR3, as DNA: TGTGCCAGCAGTTATAGAGGGGGTGAATCGGATGAGCAGTTCTTC. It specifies CASSYRGGESDEQFF.

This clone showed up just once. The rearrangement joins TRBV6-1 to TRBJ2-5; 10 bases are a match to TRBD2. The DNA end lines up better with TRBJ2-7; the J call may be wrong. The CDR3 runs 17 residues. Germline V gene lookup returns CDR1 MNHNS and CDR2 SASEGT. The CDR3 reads CASSEAGGLAFSYEQYF. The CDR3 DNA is TGTGCCAGCAGTGAAGCGGGGGGACTAGCGTTCTCCTACGAGCAGTACTTC.

The CDR3: CSVDGGAPTDTQYF. In DNA, the CDR3 is TGCAGCGTCGATGGGGGGGCCCCCACAGATACGCAGTATTTT. The V and J genes are TRBV29-1 and TRBJ2-3, with D perhaps TRBD2 (7 bases). V lost 6 bases, J lost 2 bases, and 15 bases lay in between. Germline CDR1 is SQVTM and CDR2 is ANQGSEA. This CDR3 has 14 residues.

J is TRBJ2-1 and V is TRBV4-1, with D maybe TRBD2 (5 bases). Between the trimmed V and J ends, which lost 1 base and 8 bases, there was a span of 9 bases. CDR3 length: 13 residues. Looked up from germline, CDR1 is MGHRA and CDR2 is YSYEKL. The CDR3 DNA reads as TGCGCCAGCAGCCAAGTTGCGGGCTATGAGCAGTTCTTC. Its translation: CASSQVAGYEQFF.

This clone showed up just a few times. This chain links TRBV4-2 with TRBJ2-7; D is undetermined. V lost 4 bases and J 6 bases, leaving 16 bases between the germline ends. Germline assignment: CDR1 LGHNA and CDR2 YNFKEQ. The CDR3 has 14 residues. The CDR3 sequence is CASSLELRPSEQYF. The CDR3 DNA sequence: TGTGCCAGCAGCCTCGAACTGCGGCCTTCCGAGCAGTACTTC.

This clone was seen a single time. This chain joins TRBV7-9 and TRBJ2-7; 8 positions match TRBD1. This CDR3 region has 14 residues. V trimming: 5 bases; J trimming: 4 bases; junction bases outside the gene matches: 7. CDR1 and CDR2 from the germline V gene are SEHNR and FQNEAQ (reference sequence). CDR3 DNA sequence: TGTGCCAGCAGCCGTCCGACAGGGGTTTACGAGCAGTACTTC. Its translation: CASSRPTGVYEQYF. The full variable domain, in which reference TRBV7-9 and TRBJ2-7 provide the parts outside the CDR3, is DTGVSQNPRHKITKRGQNVTFRCDPISEHNRLYWYRQTLGQGPEFLTYFQNEAQLEKSRLLSDRFSAERPKGSFSTLEIQRTEQGDSAMYLCASSRPTGVYEQYFGPGTRLTVT.

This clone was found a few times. The CDR3 loop reads CASGLAAGPTDTQYF. The CDR3 DNA reads TGTGCTAGTGGTTTGGCAGCGGGCCCCACAGATACGCAGTATTTT. The rearrangement uses TRBV12-5 and TRBJ2-3; D is possibly TRBD2 (6 bases). The germline gives CDR1 LGHNT, CDR2 FRNRAP. V lost 1 base, J lost 2 bases, and 10 bases lay in between. CDR3 length equals 15 residues.

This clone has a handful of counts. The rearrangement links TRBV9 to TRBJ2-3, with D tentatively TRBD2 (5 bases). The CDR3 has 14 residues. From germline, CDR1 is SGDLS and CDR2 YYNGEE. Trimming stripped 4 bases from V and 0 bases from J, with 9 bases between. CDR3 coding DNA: TGTGCCAGCAGCCCACAGCGGAGCACAGATACGCAGTATTTT. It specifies CASSPQRSTDTQYF.

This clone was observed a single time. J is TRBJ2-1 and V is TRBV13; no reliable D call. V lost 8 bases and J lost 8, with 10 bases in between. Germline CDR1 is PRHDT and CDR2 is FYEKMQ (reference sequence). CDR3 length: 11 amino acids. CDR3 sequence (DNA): TGTGCCAGCGGTCGGTTGGATGAGCAGTTCTTC. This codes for CASGRLDEQFF. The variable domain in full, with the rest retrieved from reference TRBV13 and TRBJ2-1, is AAGVIQSPRHLIKEKRETATLKCYPIPRHDTVYWYQQGPGQDPQFLISFYEKMQSDKGSIPDRFSAQQFSDYHSELNMSSLELGDSALYFCASGRLDEQFFGPGTRLTVL.

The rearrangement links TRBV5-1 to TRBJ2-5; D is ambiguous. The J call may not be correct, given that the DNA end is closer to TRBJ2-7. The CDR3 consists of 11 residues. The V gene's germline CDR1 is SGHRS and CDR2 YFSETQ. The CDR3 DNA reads TGCGCCAGCAGCTTGGGATACGAGCAGTACTTC. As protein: CASSLGYEQYF.

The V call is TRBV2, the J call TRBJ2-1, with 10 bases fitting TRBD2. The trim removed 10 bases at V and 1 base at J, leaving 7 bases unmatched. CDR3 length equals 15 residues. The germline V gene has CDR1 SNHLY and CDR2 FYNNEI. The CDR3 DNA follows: TGTGCCACACGGACTAGCGGTGTTTCCTACAATGAGCAGTTCTTC. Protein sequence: CATRTSGVSYNEQFF.

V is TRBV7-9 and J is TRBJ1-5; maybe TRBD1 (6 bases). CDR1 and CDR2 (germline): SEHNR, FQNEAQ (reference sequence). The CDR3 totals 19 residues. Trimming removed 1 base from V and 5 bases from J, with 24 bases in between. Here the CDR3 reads CASSLGSGGARGNDQPQHF. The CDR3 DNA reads TGTGCCAGCAGCTTAGGATCTGGGGGGGCACGGGGCAATGATCAGCCCCAGCATTTT. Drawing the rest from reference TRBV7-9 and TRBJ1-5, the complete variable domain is DTGVSQNPRHKITKRGQNVTFRCDPISEHNRLYWYRQTLGQGPEFLTYFQNEAQLEKSRLLSDRFSAERPKGSFSTLEIQRTEQGDSAMYLCASSLGSGGARGNDQPQHFGDGTRLSIL.

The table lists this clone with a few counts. CDR3: CASSLDVGGANVLTF. The CDR3 DNA is TGCGCCAGCAGCTTGGACGTCGGTGGGGCCAACGTCCTGACTTTC. V usage is TRBV5-1 and J usage is TRBJ2-6; D not certain. This CDR3 region has 15 residues. V lost 0 bases and J lost 3, with 7 bases in between. Germline CDR1 and CDR2: SGHRS and YFSETQ. Supplemented by reference TRBV5-1 and TRBJ2-6, the full variable domain reads KAGVTQTPRYLIKTRGQQVTLSCSPISGHRSVSWYQQTPGQGLQFLFEYFSETQRNKGNFPGRFSGRQFSNSRSEMNVSTLELGDSALYLCASSLDVGGANVLTFGAGSRLTVL.

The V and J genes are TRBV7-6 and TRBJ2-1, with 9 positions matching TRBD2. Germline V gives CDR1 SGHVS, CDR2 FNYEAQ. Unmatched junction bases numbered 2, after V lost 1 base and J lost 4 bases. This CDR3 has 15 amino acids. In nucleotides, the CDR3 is TGTGCCAGCAGCTTAGGGCTAGCGGGATACAATGAGCAGTTCTTC. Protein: CASSLGLAGYNEQFF.

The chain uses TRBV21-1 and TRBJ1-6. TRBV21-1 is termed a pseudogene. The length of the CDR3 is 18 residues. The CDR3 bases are TGTGCCAGCAGCAAACCGAGACCAGAATGGGACTCGCGTTCACCCCTCCACTTT. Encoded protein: CASSKPRPEWDSRSPLHF.

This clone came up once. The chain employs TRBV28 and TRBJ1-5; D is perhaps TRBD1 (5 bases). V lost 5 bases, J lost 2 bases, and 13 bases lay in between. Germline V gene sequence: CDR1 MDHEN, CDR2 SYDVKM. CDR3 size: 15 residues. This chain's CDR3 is CASSGSDSGNQPQHF. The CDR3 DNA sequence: TGTGCCAGCAGTGGGTCTGACAGTGGCAATCAGCCCCAGCATTTT.

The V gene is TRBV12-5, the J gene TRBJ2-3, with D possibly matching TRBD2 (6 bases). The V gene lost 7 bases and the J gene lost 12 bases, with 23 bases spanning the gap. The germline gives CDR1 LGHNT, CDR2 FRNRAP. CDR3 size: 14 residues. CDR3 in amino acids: CASATGGLAPLQYF. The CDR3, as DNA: TGTGCTAGTGCCACAGGAGGGCTAGCTCCTCTCCAGTATTTT.

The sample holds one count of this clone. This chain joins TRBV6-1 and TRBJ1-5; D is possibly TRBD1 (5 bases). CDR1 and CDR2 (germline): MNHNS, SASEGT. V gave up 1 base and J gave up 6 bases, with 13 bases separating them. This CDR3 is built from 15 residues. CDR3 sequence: CASSEGPGVFQPQHF. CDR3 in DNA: TGTGCCAGCAGTGAAGGACCGGGGGTTTTTCAGCCCCAGCATTTT.

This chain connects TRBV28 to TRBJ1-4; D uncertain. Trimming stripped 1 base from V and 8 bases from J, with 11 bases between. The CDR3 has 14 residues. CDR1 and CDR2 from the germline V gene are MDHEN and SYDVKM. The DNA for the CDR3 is TGTGCCAGCAGTTTATCCATCTCTACCGAAAAACTGTTTTTT. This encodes CASSLSISTEKLFF.